These T cell receptor beta chains were read from a single sample in a study of a mutant IDH1 vaccine in newly diagnosed glioma. Sequencing used immunoSEQ multiplex PCR; TCRdb keeps in-frame clones, though not all of them. The sample includes about 40,000 clones, roughly 84% seen only once; the top ten take about 2.3%. What these receptors recognize is not known. The sample consisted of PBMCs, taken from a glioma patient whose treatment included an IDH1 peptide vaccine. These receptors all stem from a man in his forties with glioma. Both conserved end residues are part of each CDR3. D genes are given only for firm matches. Not all rows give a size; the values are once, few, many and, for expanded clones, a class.

>NA|TRBV28|NA|TRBJ1-1|15
CASSRGGEQNTEAFF
TGTGCCAGCAGTCGGGGGGGGGAGCAAAACACTGAAGCTTTCTTT
>NA|TRBV5-1|NA|TRBJ2-7|15
CASSLRQDAPYEQYF
TGCGCCAGCAGCCTCCGACAGGACGCGCCCTACGAGCAGTACTTC
>TRBD1|TRBV7-2|NA|TRBJ1-1|17
CASSLSIQGAGSTEAFF
TGTGCCAGCAGCTTATCAATTCAGGGGGCAGGGAGCACTGAAGCTTTCTTT
>NA|TRBV4-1|NA|TRBJ2-7|14
CASSQGLDPYEQYF
TGCGCCAGCAGCCAAGGACTAGATCCCTACGAGCAGTACTTC
>NA|TRBV23-1|NA|TRBJ2-7|14
CASTNRATSYEQYF
TGCGCCAGCACGAACAGGGCGACGTCCTACGAGCAGTACTTC
>NA|TRBV29-1|NA|TRBJ1-5|12
CSVGDKGQPQHF
TGCAGCGTTGGGGACAAGGGTCAGCCCCAGCATTTT
>NA|TRBV4-1|NA|TRBJ2-2|13
CASGETGTGELFF
TGCGCCAGCGGAGAAACAGGGACCGGGGAGCTGTTTTTT
>NA|TRBV28|NA|TRBJ2-7|14
CASSFGDRSYEQYF
TGTGCCAGCAGTTTTGGAGACAGGTCCTACGAGCAGTACTTC
>TRBD2|TRBV7-2|NA|TRBJ2-7|16
CASSPRRLADSYEQYF
TGTGCCAGCAGCCCAAGACGGCTAGCGGACTCCTACGAGCAGTACTTC
>NA|TRBV7-8|NA|TRBJ1-1|13
CASSLALYGEAFF
TGTGCCAGCAGCTTAGCTCTATATGGGGAAGCTTTCTTT
>NA|TRBV2|few|TRBJ2-7|12
CASSYIPHEQYF
TGTGCCAGCAGTTATATCCCGCACGAGCAGTACTTC
>NA|TRBV5-1|NA|TRBJ2-7|11
CASSTAYEQYF
TGCGCCAGCAGCACCGCCTACGAGCAGTACTTC
>NA|TRBV14|NA|TRBJ1-4|18
CASSPRDYRSATNEKLFF
TGTGCCAGCAGCCCTCGGGACTACCGAAGTGCAACTAATGAAAAACTGTTTTTT
>NA|TRBV20-1|NA|TRBJ1-3|11
CSAIRRNTIYF
TGCAGTGCTATCAGAAGAAACACCATATATTTT
>NA|TRBV19|NA|TRBJ2-7|13
CASSIRGQFVQYF
TGTGCCAGTAGTATCCGCGGTCAATTCGTGCAGTACTTC
>NA|TRBV6-5|few|TRBJ1-1|15
CASSYSGSLNTEAFF
TGTGCCAGCAGTTACTCGGGCAGTTTGAACACTGAAGCTTTCTTT
>NA|TRBV25-1|once|TRBJ2-5|10
CASFQETQYF
TGTGCCAGCTTCCAAGAGACCCAGTACTTC
>TRBD1|TRBV29-1|NA|TRBJ1-2|11
CSSDRGIGYTF
TGCAGCTCGGACAGGGGGATTGGCTACACCTTC
>NA|TRBV21-1|NA|TRBJ2-7|15
CASSKRRCSSYEQYF
TGTGCCAGCAGCAAAAGGAGGTGCAGTTCCTACGAGCAGTACTTC
>NA|TRBV4-1|NA|TRBJ2-1|15
CASSSGARFINEQFF
TGCGCCAGCAGTTCGGGGGCTCGTTTTATCAATGAGCAGTTCTTC
>TRBD2|TRBV9|NA|TRBJ2-5|15
CASSVSAGDQETQYF
TGTGCCAGCAGCGTATCGGCGGGAGACCAAGAGACCCAGTACTTC
>TRBD1|TRBV5-1|NA|TRBJ2-1|16
CASSPIPGQGMDEQFF
TGCGCCAGCAGCCCTATACCGGGACAGGGGATGGATGAGCAGTTCTTC
>NA|TRBV7-2|few|TRBJ2-7|12
CASSPLQGRQYF
TGTGCCAGCAGCCCCCTACAGGGTCGGCAGTACTTC
>NA|TRBV13|NA|TRBJ2-7|14
CASSLRSGFGEQYF
TGTGCCAGCAGCTTACGGTCGGGATTTGGTGAGCAGTACTTC
>NA|TRBV18|NA|TRBJ1-3|13
CASSPKTRNTIYF
TGTGCCAGCTCCCCTAAGACTCGAAACACCATATATTTT
>NA|TRBV9|once|TRBJ1-2|14
CASSEWTQGWGYTF
TGTGCCAGCAGCGAATGGACTCAGGGATGGGGCTACACCTTC
>TRBD2|TRBV9|NA|TRBJ2-6|18
CASSLLAVRGSGANVLTF
TGTGCCAGCAGCTTACTAGCGGTGCGTGGCTCTGGGGCCAACGTCCTGACTTTC
>NA|TRBV13|medium-sized|TRBJ2-7|16
CASSLAKSQGGHEQYF
TGTGCCAGCAGCTTAGCGAAATCACAGGGTGGCCACGAGCAGTACTTC
>NA|TRBV6-7|once|TRBJ2-7|15
CASSYSRGRSYEQYF
TGTGCCAGCAGTTACTCGAGGGGCCGATCCTACGAGCAGTACTTC
>NA|TRBV10-3|NA|TRBJ2-3|13
CAIRDTDTDTQYF
TGTGCCATCCGGGACACAGACACAGATACGCAGTATTTT
>TRBD1|TRBV6-1|NA|TRBJ2-1|14
CASSGQGRVNEQFF
TGTGCCAGCAGTGGACAGGGAAGGGTCAATGAGCAGTTCTTC
>TRBD1|TRBV5-1|NA|TRBJ2-7|15
CASSSGGQANYEQYF
TGCGCCAGCAGCTCAGGGGGACAGGCTAACTACGAGCAGTACTTC
>NA|TRBV19|few|TRBJ2-1|10
CASGWDEQFF
TGTGCCAGTGGCTGGGATGAGCAGTTCTTC
>NA|TRBV5-6|NA|TRBJ2-1|14
CASSFGQSYNEQFF
TGTGCCAGCAGCTTCGGACAGTCCTACAATGAGCAGTTCTTC
>NA|TRBV5-4|NA|TRBJ2-3|16
CASSPRPGASTDTQYF
TGTGCCAGCAGCCCGCGGCCGGGGGCTAGCACAGATACGCAGTATTTT
>NA|TRBV18|few|TRBJ1-2|13
CASSPETPAGYTF
TGTGCCAGCTCACCCGAAACCCCTGCAGGCTACACCTTC
>TRBD2|TRBV5-1|few|TRBJ2-7|15
CASSFGTSDAYEQYF
TGCGCCAGCAGCTTCGGAACTAGCGATGCCTACGAGCAGTACTTC
>TRBD2|TRBV5-1|NA|TRBJ2-2|16
CASSRGAGRDTGELFF
TGCGCCAGCAGCAGGGGTGCAGGGAGGGACACCGGGGAGCTGTTTTTT
>NA|TRBV18|NA|TRBJ2-3|15
CASSPRTARTDTQYF
TGTGCCAGCTCACCAAGGACGGCTAGGACAGATACGCAGTATTTT
>NA|TRBV4-2|NA|TRBJ2-2|15
CASSQGDFSTGELFF
TGTGCCAGCAGCCAAGGGGACTTTTCCACCGGGGAGCTGTTTTTT